This T cell receptor (beta chain) is drawn from a study of T cell repertoires in cytomegalovirus infection. The study, taken as a whole, reports: HLA-C-restricted CMV clonotypes gave the most frequent clonotype in two of eight donors.

The germline CDR1 and CDR2 sequences are DFQATT and SNEGSKA (reference sequence). The CDR3 loop spans 16 amino acids. The V end was cut by 6 bases, the J end by 0 bases, with 21 bases between. On this clonotype: The antigen is not known.

TCRdb reanalysed the reads using MiXCR and keeps one entry per CDR3 protein. Among a few hundred thousand distinct CDR3 sequences, roughly 13% were seen once, and the ten largest hold 8.5% to 9%. Sample: PBMCs. The sequence came from a human donor in good health (CMV status not recorded). Some clones in this sample may be carry-over from other donors' samples. This chain joins TRBV20-1 and TRBJ2-7, with D possibly TRBD2 on 6 matching bases. As DNA, the CDR3 is TGCAGTGCGGAGGGTAGTCCCAGAAGGAGCTCCTACGAGCAGTACTTC. This codes for CSAEGSPRRSSYEQYF.